The 23 T cell receptor beta chains below come from one sample, sequenced in a study of technical replicates of blood from a few donors. Sequencing used immunoSEQ multiplex PCR; TCRdb keeps in-frame clones, though not all of them. The sample consists of approximately 74,000 clones, over 80% of them appearing once. Material: PBMCs. The receptors were gathered from a human donor in good health. Some clones in this sample may be carry-over from other donors' samples.

V gene TRBV30 combines with J gene TRBJ2-3, with 9 bases aligning to TRBD2. V lost 3 bases, J lost 5 bases, and 12 bases stayed unmatched. Germline assignment: CDR1 GTSNPN and CDR2 SVGIG (reference sequence). The CDR3 consists of 16 residues. The CDR3 here is CAWRDNSGRLGDTQYF. CDR3 bases: TGTGCCTGGAGGGATAATAGCGGGAGATTGGGAGATACGCAGTATTTT.

The CDR3 DNA is TGTGCCAGCAGCCACAGGGGAGGTCGCACTGAAGCTTTCTTT. As protein: CASSHRGGRTEAFF. The chain employs TRBV11-3 and TRBJ1-1; 7 bases fit TRBD1. The CDR3 length is 14 residues. The J segment lost 4 bases and the V segment lost 5 bases, leaving 7 bases of the junction unmatched. Germline CDR1 is SGHNT and CDR2 is YENEEA.

The V and J genes are TRBV9 and TRBJ2-5; maybe TRBD1 (6 bases). Germline CDR1 is SGDLS and CDR2 is YYNGEE. CDR3 size: 14 residues. Trimming took off 3 bases at V and 2 bases at J, with 11 bases between the two ends. This chain's CDR3 is CASSATRGQETQYF. DNA of the CDR3: TGTGCCAGCAGCGCAACAAGGGGGCAAGAGACCCAGTACTTC.

V gene TRBV5-4 combines with J gene TRBJ2-1, with 9 bases lining up with TRBD1. With 4 bases clipped from V and 2 bases from J, the junction kept 4 bases outside the gene matches. This CDR3 region has 15 residues. In germline, CDR1 is SGHNT, CDR2 YYREEE (reference sequence). The CDR3 region is CASSARQGAYNEQFF. The DNA for the CDR3 is TGTGCCAGCAGCGCCAGACAGGGGGCCTACAATGAGCAGTTCTTC.

This sequence joins TRBV6-5 and TRBJ2-2, with 8 positions matching TRBD1. Germline V gene lookup returns CDR1 MNHEY and CDR2 SVGAGI. With 3 bases clipped from V and 5 bases from J, the junction kept 2 bases outside the gene matches. The CDR3 is 14 amino acids. The CDR3 sequence: CASSYNRGTGELFF. CDR3 DNA sequence: TGTGCCAGCAGTTATAACAGGGGGACCGGGGAGCTGTTTTTT.

This clone is a singleton in its sample. This chain links TRBV27 with TRBJ2-3; no clear D gene. The CDR3 has 14 residues. The V end was cut by 6 bases, the J end by 6 bases, with 16 bases between. The germline V gene has CDR1 MNHEY and CDR2 SMNVEV (reference sequence). CDR3 in amino acids: CASSPLSSMDTQYF. CDR3 DNA sequence: TGTGCCAGCAGCCCCCTTAGTAGTATGGATACGCAGTATTTT.

The V gene is TRBV7-2, the J gene TRBJ2-4; 11 nucleotides align to TRBD2. The CDR3 is 18 residues long. Germline V gene lookup returns CDR1 SGHTA and CDR2 FQGNSA. The V segment lost 1 base and the J segment 6 bases; nucleotides outside the gene matches: 11. The CDR3 protein is CASSLDGLAGVSSNIQYF. CDR3 DNA sequence: TGTGCCAGCAGCTTAGACGGACTAGCGGGCGTTTCCTCAAACATTCAGTACTTC. The full variable domain, in which reference TRBV7-2 and TRBJ2-4 provide the parts outside the CDR3, is GAGVSQSPSNKVTEKGKDVELRCDPISGHTALYWYRQSLGQGLEFLIYFQGNSAPDKSGLPSDRFSAERTGGSVSTLTIQRTQQEDSAVYLCASSLDGLAGVSSNIQYFGAGTRLSVL.

CDR3 residues: CASSRLAGLYEQYF. CDR3 coding DNA: TGCGCCAGCAGCCGACTAGCGGGATTATACGAGCAGTACTTC. The chain carries TRBV4-3 and TRBJ2-7; TRBD2 matches at 11 bases. This CDR3 has 14 amino acids. V lost 4 bases to trimming and J lost 4 bases; unmatched junction nucleotides: 3. Germline lookup yields CDR1 LGHNA and CDR2 YSLEER.

The gene calls are TRBV5-4 and TRBJ2-6, with 8 bases aligning to TRBD1. V gave up 4 bases and J gave up 0 bases; unmatched junction bases: 9. Germline CDR1 is SGHNT and CDR2 is YYREEE (reference sequence). The CDR3 has 18 residues. Here the CDR3 DNA reads TGTGCCAGCAGCGGTAGACAGGGGATGACCTCTGGGGCCAACGTCCTGACTTTC. Protein: CASSGRQGMTSGANVLTF.

This rearrangement joins TRBV7-9 to TRBJ2-3, with a weak D call TRBD2 (5 bases). The CDR3 spans 16 residues. Trimming removed 1 base at V and 0 bases at J, with 11 bases between. Per germline, CDR1 SEHNR and CDR2 FQNEAQ (reference sequence). CDR3 amino acids: CASSLGRTLSTDTQYF. The CDR3 DNA is TGTGCCAGCAGCTTAGGGAGGACTCTTAGCACAGATACGCAGTATTTT.

The CDR3 sequence: CASSYRGTGVVSPLHF. The CDR3 DNA reads TGTGCCAGCAGTTACCGTGGGACAGGGGTAGTTTCACCCCTCCACTTT. This sequence joins TRBV6-5 and TRBJ1-6; 10 positions agree with TRBD1. The CDR3 has 16 residues. The ends lost 2 bases at V and 9 bases at J; junction bases unmatched: 7. Per germline, CDR1 MNHEY and CDR2 SVGAGI.

This clone was counted a few times. This chain joins TRBV7-6 and TRBJ1-2; possibly TRBD1 for D (6 bases). V was clipped by 2 bases and J by 7 bases, with 11 bases between them. This CDR3 has 13 amino acids. CDR1 and CDR2 from the germline V gene are SGHVS and FNYEAQ. CDR3 nucleotide sequence: TGTGCCAGCAGCTTAATAGTAGGGGGTGGCTACACCTTC. This encodes CASSLIVGGGYTF.

Notes on this clone: Other DNA variants within this sample encode the same CDR3. The gene calls are TRBV6-1 and TRBJ2-3, with a weak D call TRBD2 (7 bases). CDR1 and CDR2 (germline): MNHNS, SASEGT. The CDR3 loop spans 14 amino acids. V was cut by 4 bases and J by 3 bases, with 11 bases left in between. The CDR3 region is CASSGGGATDTQYF. CDR3 sequence (DNA): TGTGCCAGCAGTGGTGGGGGGGCTACAGATACGCAGTATTTT.

The chain combines TRBV27 with TRBJ2-2; TRBD2 is a possible D gene (7 bases). The CDR3 sequence is 15 residues long. Germline CDR1 reads MNHEY; CDR2 reads SMNVEV (reference sequence). Trimming cost V 8 bases and J 5 bases, with 18 bases left between them. CDR3 bases: TGTGCCAGCCGTCCGGGGGGCAGGACGACCGGGGAGCTGTTTTTT. It translates to CASRPGGRTTGELFF.

The genes are TRBV19 and TRBJ1-5; TRBD1 might be the D (5 bases). Germline-derived CDR1 and CDR2 are LNHDA and SQIVND (reference sequence). This CDR3 region has 12 residues. The V end lost 9 bases, the J end lost 7 bases, and 13 bases lay between the germline ends. The CDR3 DNA is TGTGCCAGCGACTGGGGCGGCCAGCCCCAGCATTTT. The encoded protein is CASDWGGQPQHF.

The chain links TRBV4-1 to TRBJ2-6; D is perhaps TRBD1 (6 bases). Germline assignment: CDR1 MGHRA and CDR2 YSYEKL. CDR3 size: 16 residues. The V and J ends lost 4 bases and 1 base respectively, with 11 bases between them. The CDR3 protein is CASSRPGVSGANVLTF. The DNA of the CDR3 is TGCGCCAGCAGCCGACCAGGGGTTTCTGGGGCCAACGTCCTGACTTTC.

The chain joins TRBV6-4 to TRBJ2-3; D may be TRBD2 (5 bases). Trimming left V 6 bases short and J 0 bases short, with 10 bases between. The germline CDR1 and CDR2 sequences are MRHNA and SNTAGT. CDR3 size: 14 residues. The CDR3 region is CASSRDPSTDTQYF. CDR3 sequence (DNA): TGTGCCAGCAGCCGGGATCCTAGCACAGATACGCAGTATTTT.

The genes are TRBV9 and TRBJ2-1; 7 bases fit TRBD2. V shed 0 bases and J 5 bases; nucleotides not matched to a gene: 5. The CDR3 runs 15 residues. Germline V CDR1 and CDR2: SGDLS, YYNGEE. The CDR3 DNA is TGTGCCAGCAGCGTAGTGGGACTAATAAACAATGAGCAGTTCTTC. Protein sequence: CASSVVGLINNEQFF.

The chain recombines TRBV30 with TRBJ1-1, with D possibly TRBD1 on 5 matching bases. CDR3 length: 15 amino acids. Per the germline V gene, CDR1 is GTSNPN and CDR2 is SVGIG (reference sequence). V lost 3 bases and J 0 bases, leaving 14 bases between the germline ends. Written as DNA, the CDR3 is TGTGCCTGGAGCGGTCCCAGGGCTATGAACACTGAAGCTTTCTTT. Its protein is CAWSGPRAMNTEAFF.

This chain joins TRBV2 and TRBJ1-3; TRBD1 might be the D (6 bases). Germline V gene lookup returns CDR1 SNHLY and CDR2 FYNNEI. V gave up 7 bases and J gave up 8 bases, with 15 bases separating them. The CDR3 covers 13 residues. The CDR3 DNA sequence: TGTGCCAGCAAGGGCGGGGGCGCAGACACCATATATTTT. This codes for CASKGGGADTIYF.

J is TRBJ1-4 and V is TRBV11-2, with 7 positions matching TRBD1. Germline loops: CDR1 SGHAT, CDR2 FQNNGV. The CDR3 runs 15 residues. J was trimmed by 9 bases and V by 6 bases; bases with no gene match: 13. The DNA of the CDR3 is TGTGCCAGCAGACCTCCGGGACAGAGGGTGAAAAAACTGTTTTTT. Its translation: CASRPPGQRVKKLFF.

The table lists this clone with a few counts. The V and J genes are TRBV7-9 and TRBJ1-6; 7 bases are shared with TRBD1. Germline CDR1 reads SEHNR; CDR2 reads FQNEAQ (reference sequence). CDR3 size: 15 residues. V lost 5 bases and J lost 7; bases outside the gene matches: 8. The CDR3 coding sequence is TGTGCCAGCAGCACAGAGGGGGCCAAGAATTCACCCCTCCACTTT. It is translated as CASSTEGAKNSPLHF.

The V and J genes are TRBV18 and TRBJ2-3; D is possibly TRBD1 (5 bases). The CDR3 extends over 14 amino acids. CDR1 and CDR2 from the germline V gene are KGHSH and LQKENI. Between the trimmed V and J ends, which lost 6 bases and 6 bases, there was a span of 16 bases. The CDR3 loop is CASSRQHTGDTQYF. The CDR3 nucleotides read TGTGCCAGCTCGAGACAGCATACGGGTGATACGCAGTATTTT.